This is a list of T cell receptor beta chains from one sample in a study of blood T cell repertoires in COVID-19. Sequencing used immunoSEQ multiplex PCR; TCRdb keeps in-frame clones, though not all of them. The table lists a few hundred thousand clones, 75% to 90% of them singletons. Sequencing used peripheral blood. The receptors were gathered from a woman between 45 and 60 years old with COVID-19, enrolled during active disease. Each CDR3 is given with its conserved first and last residue.

TRBV15	TRBJ2-3	CATSRRAGTDTQYF
TRBV10-1	TRBJ1-2	CASSDGRGNHGYTF
TRBV5-6	TRBJ1-2	CASSTDSYGYTF
TRBV11-3	TRBJ2-7	CASSLDRAYEQYF
TRBV7-9	TRBJ1-1	CASSLITGGLRLAFF
TRBV7-9	TRBJ2-7	CASSRSADFYEQYF
TRBV6-2/TRBV6-3	TRBJ1-5	CASSYRIREGNQPQHF
TRBV27	TRBJ1-5	CASRGLINNQPQHF
TRBV4-1	TRBJ2-5	CASSQDQGTSGRAETQYF
TRBV2	TRBJ2-1	CASSRREVNEQFF
TRBV13	TRBJ2-1	CASSLSAGWGGNEQFF
TRBV9	TRBJ1-1	CASSLPPGGSTEAFF
TRBV6-5	TRBJ1-4	CASSLLPRGTNEKLFF
TRBV27	TRBJ2-5	CASRVGQRDAQETQYF
TRBV6-5	TRBJ2-3	CASSLRAGGRVDTQYF
TRBV7-3	TRBJ2-5	CASSLGQYETQYF
TRBV5-4	TRBJ2-5	CASSISPAGAGETQYF
TRBV18	TRBJ2-1	CASSPPTSGRHNEQFF
TRBV19	TRBJ1-6	CASNPGTGGNNSPLHF
TRBV7-2	TRBJ1-1	CASSSQGSTEAFF
TRBV10-3	TRBJ1-1	CAITLDRGMNTEAFF
TRBV29-1	TRBJ1-2	CSVEPGQGDYGYTF